The 8 T cell receptor beta chains reported below all come from one sample, sequenced in a study of response to subunit inactivated influenza vaccine. Each CDR3 protein is one row after TCRdb ran MiXCR on the RT-PCR reads. The sample records hundreds of thousands of distinct CDR3 sequences, approximately 18% being singletons. Here the sequenced sample was PBMCs from blood, taken 5 days after vaccination. These TCRs come from a man between 45 and 60 years old who received an inactivated influenza vaccine.

The chain links TRBV29-1 to TRBJ1-2; D is ambiguous. Trimming stripped 6 bases from V and 2 bases from J, with 13 bases between. The CDR3 length is 13 residues. Germline V gene lookup returns CDR1 SQVTM and CDR2 ANQGSEA. CDR3 coding DNA: TGCAGCGTGGCGGACGGATGGAACTATGGCTACACCTTC. This sequence encodes CSVADGWNYGYTF. Using reference TRBV29-1 and TRBJ1-2 for the parts outside the CDR3, the full variable domain is SAVISQKPSRDICQRGTSLTIQCQVDSQVTMMFWYRQQPGQSLTLIATANQGSEATYESGFVIDKFPISRPNLTFSTLTVSNMSPEDSSIYLCSVADGWNYGYTFGSGTRLTVV.

This clonotype showed up just a few times. V and J are TRBV20-1 and TRBJ2-3, with 14 nucleotides matching TRBD2. This CDR3 contains 18 residues. Looked up from germline, CDR1 is DFQATT and CDR2 is SNEGSKA (reference sequence). Trimming at V came to 6 bases and at J to 4 bases, leaving 15 bases not matched to a gene. CDR3 nucleotides: TGCAGTGCCGCCGACCCTTCTAGACTAGCGGGAGGGCCAGATACGCAGTATTTT. It translates to CSAADPSRLAGGPDTQYF.

The chain joins TRBV9 to TRBJ2-5; a weak D match, TRBD2 (6 bases). In germline, CDR1 is SGDLS, CDR2 YYNGEE. Trimming left V 4 bases short and J 5 bases short, with 15 bases between. The CDR3 runs 14 residues. CDR3 loop: CASSPGGGLETQYF. DNA of the CDR3: TGTGCCAGCAGCCCAGGTGGAGGGTTGGAGACCCAGTACTTC.

V is TRBV6-5 and J is TRBJ2-7; 8 bases match TRBD1. Losses at the gene ends were 5 bases for V and 3 bases for J; bases not matched to a gene: 9. Germline loops: CDR1 MNHEY, CDR2 SVGAGI. CDR3 size: 15 residues. Here the CDR3 reads CASSHGTGEYYEQYF. The CDR3, as DNA: TGTGCCAGCAGTCACGGGACAGGAGAATACTACGAGCAGTACTTC.

This clonotype came up a few times. CDR3 sequence reads: CASSLGWGENIQYF. The CDR3 region has the DNA TGCGCCAGCAGCTTGGGTTGGGGAGAAAACATTCAGTACTTC. The gene calls are TRBV5-1 and TRBJ2-4, with D maybe TRBD2 (5 bases). Germline lookup yields CDR1 SGHRS and CDR2 YFSETQ. V dropped 0 bases and J dropped 5 bases, with 9 bases sitting between them. The CDR3 totals 14 residues.

V usage is TRBV29-1 and J usage is TRBJ1-1; D possibly corresponds to TRBD1 (5 bases). The length of the CDR3 is 13 residues. In germline, CDR1 is SQVTM, CDR2 ANQGSEA. The V and J ends lost 2 bases and 0 bases respectively, with 7 bases between them. DNA of the CDR3: TGCAGCGTTGAAAGACAGATGAACACTGAAGCTTTCTTT. Translated, it gives CSVERQMNTEAFF.

The chain couples TRBV12-2 to TRBJ2-5; TRBD1 is the table's D call and was not checked against the DNA. TRBV12-2 is a documented pseudogene. This CDR3 spans 16 amino acids. The CDR3, as DNA: TGTGCAAGTCGCTCCCGGGACCAGGGCGAGCAAGAGACCCAGTACTTC. Amino acid sequence: CASRSRDQGEQETQYF.

This clonotype has more than one count but fewer than ten. The chain links TRBV7-9 to TRBJ1-6; 10 bases match TRBD1. J was trimmed by 6 bases and V by 5 bases; bases with no gene match: 4. Germline CDR1 reads SEHNR; CDR2 reads FQNEAQ (reference sequence). The CDR3 is 15 residues long. For the CDR3, the DNA is TGTGCCAGCAGCGACGGGGACAGGGGTAATTCACCCCTCCACTTT. This codes for CASSDGDRGNSPLHF.